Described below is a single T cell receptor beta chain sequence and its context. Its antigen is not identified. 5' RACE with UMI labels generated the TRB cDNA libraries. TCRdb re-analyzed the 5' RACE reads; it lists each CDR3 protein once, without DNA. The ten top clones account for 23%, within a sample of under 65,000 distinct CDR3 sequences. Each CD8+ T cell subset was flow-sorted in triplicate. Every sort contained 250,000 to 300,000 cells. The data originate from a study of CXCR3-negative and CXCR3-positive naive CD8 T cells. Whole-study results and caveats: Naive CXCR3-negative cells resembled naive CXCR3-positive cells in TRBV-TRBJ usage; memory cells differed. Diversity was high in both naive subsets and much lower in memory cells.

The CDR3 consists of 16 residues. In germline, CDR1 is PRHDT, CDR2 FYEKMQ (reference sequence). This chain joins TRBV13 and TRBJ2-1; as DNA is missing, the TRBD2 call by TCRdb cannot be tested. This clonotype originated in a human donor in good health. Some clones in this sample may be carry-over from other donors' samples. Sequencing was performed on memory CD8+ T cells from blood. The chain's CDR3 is CASSLVLAGRSVEQFF. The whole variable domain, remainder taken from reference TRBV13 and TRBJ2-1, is AAGVIQSPRHLIKEKRETATLKCYPIPRHDTVYWYQQGPGQDPQFLISFYEKMQSDKGSIPDRFSAQQFSDYHSELNMSSLELGDSALYFCASSLVLAGRSVEQFFGPGTRLTVL.